The clone carrying this T cell receptor (beta chain) is classed as medium-sized by frequency. As yet, its antigen is unknown. TRB amplification used approximately 0.25 ug of peripheral blood genomic DNA. These data belong to a study of T cell clusters in autoimmune cytopenias. TRB was amplified by touch-down multiplex PCR, primer pools A and B combined. TCRdb re-called the multiplex PCR reads and shows each CDR3 protein once, DNA omitted. The table lists 4,500 to 6,500 distinct CDR3 sequences. Looked up from germline, CDR1 is LNHNV and CDR2 is YYDKDF (reference sequence). This CDR3 region has 16 residues. Study-wide results and limits: Compared with active autoimmune hepatitis patients, healthy donors showed about 3-fold more exclusive TRB clusters.

These data were also reused for a study on T cell repertoires in aging, cancer and after chemotherapy. That source adds: Compared with age-matched healthy donors, untreated hematological or solid cancer patients showed higher blood TCR clonality.

The gene calls are TRBV15 and TRBJ1-3; the TCRdb D gene call, TRBD1, has no DNA to confirm it. The receptor was isolated from a human donor in good health. Source material: peripheral blood. The CDR3 sequence: CATLNPPLNSGNTIYF.